The TCR beta chain under discussion was sequenced for a study of CD8+ T cells in alopecia areata. Study-wide context: C3H/HeJ graft donors with spontaneous alopecia, aged roughly 6-13 months, supplied skin that was transplanted onto female C3H/HeJ mice aged about 6-11 weeks. General observations from the study: Affected lesional scalp, above all in alopecia totalis/universalis, was more clonal than normal scalp.

Germline lookup yields CDR1 NNHDY and CDR2 SYVADS. V gave up 3 bases and J gave up 0 bases; unmatched junction bases: 5. CDR3 size: 16 residues. Following extraction, RNA underwent reverse transcription to cDNA, which served as the sequencing template. Data came from immunoSEQ multiplex PCR; TCRdb stores just in-frame clones and leaves some out. This repertoire lists about 110,000 clones without singletons; 20% sits in the top ten. With regard to this clone: Its antigen remains unknown. The gene names given are mouse names. The CDR3 end lies 4 residues beyond the end of the read and is filled in from the germline J gene.

The source of this sequence is a C3H/HeJ mouse with alopecia areata. Mouse strain MHC haplotype: H2-k. The gene calls are TRBV13-3 and TRBJ2-4; 9 bases are a match to TRBD1. Sequencing was performed on lesional skin. CDR3 sequence: CASSGTGDLSQNTLYF. CDR3 bases read: TGTGCCAGCAGTGGGACAGGGGACCTTAGTCAAAAC.